This is a list of T cell receptor beta chains from one sample in a study of shared clonotypes between healthy human individuals. TCRdb's table, derived via immunoSEQ multiplex PCR, lists solely in-frame clones and lacks some. Seen here are hundreds of thousands of clones, roughly 92% observed once, and the top ten hold under 30%. The sample comprised naive CD8+ T cells sorted from blood. These TCRs come from a man aged 25 to 40 in good health. CDR3s include the opening cysteine and the closing phenylalanine or tryptophan. D genes are given only for firm matches. Rows give clone size only sometimes, using once, few, many, or a class for an expanded clone.

J gene: TRBJ2-1; clone size: -; D gene: TRBD2; V gene: TRBV7-6; CDR3 length: 16; CDR3 protein: CASSLEAGVIQNEQFF; CDR3 DNA: TGTGCCAGCAGCTTAGAGGCGGGAGTGATCCAGAATGAGCAGTTCTTC
J gene: TRBJ2-2; clone size: -; D gene: -; V gene: TRBV7-3; CDR3 length: 13; CDR3 protein: CASRANPTGELFF; CDR3 DNA: TGTGCCAGCAGGGCAAATCCCACCGGGGAGCTGTTTTTT
J gene: TRBJ2-3; clone size: -; D gene: -; V gene: TRBV27; CDR3 length: 15; CDR3 protein: CASSSSRGSTDTQYF; CDR3 DNA: TGTGCCAGCAGTTCCTCCCGGGGTAGCACAGATACGCAGTATTTT
J gene: TRBJ1-1; clone size: few; D gene: -; V gene: TRBV29-1; CDR3 length: 14; CDR3 protein: CSVEDDRMNTEAFF; CDR3 DNA: TGCAGCGTTGAAGATGACAGGATGAACACTGAAGCTTTCTTT
J gene: TRBJ2-1; clone size: -; D gene: -; V gene: TRBV27; CDR3 length: 14; CDR3 protein: CASSMDSSYNEQFF; CDR3 DNA: TGTGCCAGCAGTATGGACAGCTCCTACAATGAGCAGTTCTTC
J gene: TRBJ2-7; clone size: -; D gene: -; V gene: TRBV6-6; CDR3 length: 14; CDR3 protein: CASSYDGTSYEQYF; CDR3 DNA: TGTGCCAGCAGTTACGATGGGACCTCCTACGAGCAGTACTTC
J gene: TRBJ2-2; clone size: -; D gene: -; V gene: TRBV5-6; CDR3 length: 13; CDR3 protein: CASSVLNTGELFF; CDR3 DNA: TGTGCCAGCAGCGTATTAAACACCGGGGAGCTGTTTTTT
J gene: TRBJ2-7; clone size: -; D gene: TRBD1; V gene: TRBV6-6; CDR3 length: 14; CDR3 protein: CASSYVDRASEQYF; CDR3 DNA: TGTGCCAGCAGTTACGTGGACAGGGCAAGCGAGCAGTACTTC
J gene: TRBJ2-7; clone size: -; D gene: -; V gene: TRBV7-2; CDR3 length: 15; CDR3 protein: CASSFGSGYSYEQYF; CDR3 DNA: TGTGCCAGCAGCTTCGGGAGCGGGTACTCCTACGAGCAGTACTTC
J gene: TRBJ1-5; clone size: -; D gene: -; V gene: TRBV15; CDR3 length: 14; CDR3 protein: CATSSRGSNQPQHF; CDR3 DNA: TGTGCCACCAGCAGCAGGGGTAGCAATCAGCCCCAGCATTTT
J gene: TRBJ2-7; clone size: -; D gene: -; V gene: TRBV7-9; CDR3 length: 15; CDR3 protein: CASSLVVGFTYEQYF; CDR3 DNA: TGTGCCAGCAGCTTAGTGGTGGGGTTTACCTACGAGCAGTACTTC
J gene: TRBJ2-1; clone size: -; D gene: TRBD2; V gene: TRBV29-1; CDR3 length: 14; CDR3 protein: CSVRASGRTNEQFF; CDR3 DNA: TGCAGCGTTAGGGCTAGCGGGAGGACCAATGAGCAGTTCTTC
J gene: TRBJ2-1; clone size: -; D gene: -; V gene: TRBV5-1; CDR3 length: 13; CDR3 protein: CASSFTDYNEQFF; CDR3 DNA: TGCGCCAGCAGCTTCACAGATTACAATGAGCAGTTCTTC
J gene: TRBJ2-2; clone size: -; D gene: TRBD1; V gene: TRBV7-7; CDR3 length: 19; CDR3 protein: CASSGGRSDRDLDTGELFF; CDR3 DNA: TGTGCTAGCAGCGGCGGTAGATCGGACAGGGATTTAGACACCGGGGAGCTGTTTTTT
J gene: TRBJ1-1; clone size: -; D gene: -; V gene: TRBV15; CDR3 length: 14; CDR3 protein: CATSRDMLGTEAFF; CDR3 DNA: TGTGCCACCAGCAGAGATATGTTGGGCACTGAAGCTTTCTTT
J gene: TRBJ2-7; clone size: -; D gene: TRBD2; V gene: TRBV4-2; CDR3 length: 17; CDR3 protein: CASSQLGSSAGEYEQYF; CDR3 DNA: TGTGCCAGCAGCCAACTGGGCTCGTCAGCGGGAGAGTACGAGCAGTACTTC
J gene: TRBJ1-2; clone size: -; D gene: -; V gene: TRBV11-2; CDR3 length: 15; CDR3 protein: CASSLVSRVTYGYTF; CDR3 DNA: TGTGCCAGCAGCTTAGTGTCGAGGGTTACATATGGCTACACCTTC
J gene: TRBJ2-3; clone size: -; D gene: -; V gene: TRBV9; CDR3 length: 13; CDR3 protein: CASSSWGQDTQYF; CDR3 DNA: TGTGCCAGCAGCTCTTGGGGCCAGGATACGCAGTATTTT
J gene: TRBJ2-7; clone size: once; D gene: -; V gene: TRBV27; CDR3 length: 16; CDR3 protein: CASSFTFMERAGEQYF; CDR3 DNA: TGTGCCAGCAGTTTCACCTTTATGGAGAGGGCTGGCGAGCAGTACTTC
J gene: TRBJ2-1; clone size: -; D gene: TRBD2; V gene: TRBV5-1; CDR3 length: 14; CDR3 protein: CASSLSGSRDEQFF; CDR3 DNA: TGCGCCAGCAGCTTAAGCGGGAGTAGGGATGAGCAGTTCTTC
J gene: TRBJ2-4; clone size: -; D gene: -; V gene: TRBV5-4; CDR3 length: 14; CDR3 protein: CASSLGEAKNIQYF; CDR3 DNA: TGTGCCAGCAGCTTGGGAGAAGCCAAAAACATTCAGTACTTC
J gene: TRBJ2-5; clone size: -; D gene: -; V gene: TRBV5-6; CDR3 length: 13; CDR3 protein: CASSFWTDETQYF; CDR3 DNA: TGTGCCAGCAGCTTTTGGACAGACGAGACCCAGTACTTC
J gene: TRBJ2-7; clone size: many; D gene: TRBD1; V gene: TRBV7-8; CDR3 length: 15; CDR3 protein: CASSLPPGQVYEQYF; CDR3 DNA: TGTGCCAGCAGCTTACCACCAGGACAGGTCTACGAGCAGTACTTC
J gene: TRBJ2-7; clone size: -; D gene: -; V gene: TRBV6-5; CDR3 length: 14; CDR3 protein: CASSYSGMGDEQYF; CDR3 DNA: TGTGCCAGCAGTTACAGTGGCATGGGTGATGAGCAGTACTTC
J gene: TRBJ2-1; clone size: -; D gene: -; V gene: TRBV4-3; CDR3 length: 20; CDR3 protein: CASSQVGEATPQFVGNEQFF; CDR3 DNA: TGCGCCAGCAGCCAAGTTGGAGAAGCGACTCCCCAGTTCGTAGGCAATGAGCAGTTCTTC
J gene: TRBJ2-7; clone size: -; D gene: TRBD1; V gene: TRBV6-5; CDR3 length: 15; CDR3 protein: CASSLLRDRYYEQYF; CDR3 DNA: TGTGCCAGCAGTTTACTCCGGGACAGGTACTACGAGCAGTACTTC
J gene: TRBJ1-4; clone size: -; D gene: -; V gene: TRBV30; CDR3 length: 12; CDR3 protein: CAWMGGNEKLFF; CDR3 DNA: TGTGCCTGGATGGGTGGGAATGAAAAACTGTTTTTT
J gene: TRBJ2-6; clone size: once; D gene: -; V gene: TRBV19; CDR3 length: 15; CDR3 protein: CASSIDPSGANVLTF; CDR3 DNA: TGTGCCAGTAGTATAGACCCCTCTGGGGCCAACGTCCTGACTTTC
J gene: TRBJ2-7; clone size: -; D gene: -; V gene: TRBV15; CDR3 length: 13; CDR3 protein: CATKDRSSYEQYF; CDR3 DNA: TGTGCCACCAAAGACAGGAGCTCCTACGAGCAGTACTTC
J gene: TRBJ1-1; clone size: -; D gene: -; V gene: TRBV2; CDR3 length: 13; CDR3 protein: CASSELGNTEAFF; CDR3 DNA: TGTGCCAGCAGTGAATTGGGGAACACTGAAGCTTTCTTT
J gene: TRBJ1-3; clone size: once; D gene: TRBD1; V gene: TRBV6-1; CDR3 length: 14; CDR3 protein: CASRAGTGGNTIYF; CDR3 DNA: TGTGCCAGCAGAGCCGGGACAGGTGGAAACACCATATATTTT
J gene: TRBJ2-1; clone size: -; D gene: -; V gene: TRBV5-4; CDR3 length: 11; CDR3 protein: CASSFQREQFF; CDR3 DNA: TGTGCCAGCAGCTTCCAGCGGGAGCAGTTCTTC
J gene: TRBJ2-3; clone size: -; D gene: -; V gene: TRBV7-9; CDR3 length: 14; CDR3 protein: CASSLARHPVTQYF; CDR3 DNA: TGTGCCAGCAGCCTTGCCCGGCACCCAGTTACGCAGTATTTT
J gene: TRBJ1-1; clone size: -; D gene: TRBD1; V gene: TRBV6-5; CDR3 length: 15; CDR3 protein: CASSGWTGRGTEAFF; CDR3 DNA: TGTGCCAGCAGCGGCTGGACAGGGAGAGGGACTGAAGCTTTCTTT
J gene: TRBJ2-7; clone size: -; D gene: TRBD2; V gene: TRBV7-2; CDR3 length: 14; CDR3 protein: CASGLAGVSYEQYF; CDR3 DNA: TGTGCCAGCGGACTAGCGGGAGTATCCTACGAGCAGTACTTC
J gene: TRBJ2-1; clone size: -; D gene: TRBD2; V gene: TRBV25-1; CDR3 length: 13; CDR3 protein: CASSGGTSNEQFF; CDR3 DNA: TGTGCCAGCAGTGGCGGGACTAGTAATGAGCAGTTCTTC
J gene: TRBJ2-3; clone size: -; D gene: -; V gene: TRBV4-2; CDR3 length: 17; CDR3 protein: CASSQEERQLSTDTQYF; CDR3 DNA: TGTGCCAGCAGCCAAGAGGAGCGGCAACTTAGCACAGATACGCAGTATTTT
J gene: TRBJ2-6; clone size: -; D gene: -; V gene: TRBV2; CDR3 length: 16; CDR3 protein: CASSDNPGTGANVLTF; CDR3 DNA: TGTGCCAGCAGTGATAACCCGGGAACCGGGGCCAACGTCCTGACTTTC
J gene: TRBJ2-3; clone size: -; D gene: TRBD1; V gene: TRBV27; CDR3 length: 18; CDR3 protein: CASSPPTRTGGSTDTQYF; CDR3 DNA: TGTGCCAGCAGTCCACCCACTCGGACAGGGGGCAGTACAGATACGCAGTATTTT
J gene: TRBJ2-1; clone size: -; D gene: TRBD2; V gene: TRBV6-5; CDR3 length: 14; CDR3 protein: CASSNGLAGAGEFF; CDR3 DNA: TGTGCCAGCAGTAACGGACTAGCGGGAGCTGGGGAGTTCTTC
J gene: TRBJ2-3; clone size: -; D gene: -; V gene: TRBV27; CDR3 length: 14; CDR3 protein: CASSLGGVTDTQYF; CDR3 DNA: TGTGCCAGCAGTTTAGGTGGGGTCACAGATACGCAGTATTTT
J gene: TRBJ2-7; clone size: -; D gene: -; V gene: TRBV27; CDR3 length: 11; CDR3 protein: CASSFRDEQYF; CDR3 DNA: TGTGCCAGCAGTTTTAGGGACGAGCAGTACTTC